This T cell receptor beta chain was sequenced in a study of T cell responses to AZD1222 COVID-19 vaccine. About the research overall: Pooling was applied to second doses at about 4 or about 12 weeks. Notes on the study in general: Mostly white British, mostly female donors; authors suggested clonal diversity may be underestimated.

As regards this clone: The antigen is undetermined.

The repertoire was sequenced with immunoSEQ multiplex PCR; TCRdb's copy has only in-frame clones and lacks some. The data contain 100,000 to 150,000 clones, more than 75% of them singletons. Looked up from germline, CDR1 is SGHTS and CDR2 is YDEGEE. Between the trimmed V and J ends, which lost 4 bases and 0 bases, there was a span of 5 bases. The CDR3 length is 12 residues. The V gene is TRBV5-8, the J gene TRBJ2-7; D gene ambiguous. The sequence was obtained from an adult in good health. This material consisted of peripheral blood, taken on day 0 of AZD1222 vaccination. CDR3 region: CASSDASYEQYF. Written as DNA, the CDR3 is TGTGCCAGCAGCGACGCCTCCTACGAGCAGTACTTC.